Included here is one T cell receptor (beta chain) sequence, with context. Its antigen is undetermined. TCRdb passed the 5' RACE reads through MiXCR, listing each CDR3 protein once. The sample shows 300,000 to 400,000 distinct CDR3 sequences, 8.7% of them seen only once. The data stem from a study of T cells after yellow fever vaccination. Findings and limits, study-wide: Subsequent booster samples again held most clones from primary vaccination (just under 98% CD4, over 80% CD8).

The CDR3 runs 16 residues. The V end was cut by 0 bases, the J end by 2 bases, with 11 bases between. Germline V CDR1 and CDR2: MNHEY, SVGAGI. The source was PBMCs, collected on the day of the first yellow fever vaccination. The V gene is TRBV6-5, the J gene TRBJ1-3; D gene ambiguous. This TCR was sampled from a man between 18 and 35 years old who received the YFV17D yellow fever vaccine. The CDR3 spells CASSYSRTTTGNTIYF. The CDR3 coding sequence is TGTGCCAGCAGTTACTCGAGGACCACGACTGGAAACACCATATATTTT.